This T cell receptor beta chain is drawn from a study of shared clonotypes between healthy human individuals. The CDR3 contains 13 residues. Germline values: CDR1 SNHLY, CDR2 FYNNEI. Between the trimmed V and J ends, which lost 4 bases and 5 bases, there was a span of 11 bases. Generated by immunoSEQ multiplex PCR, the TCRdb table keeps only in-frame clones and is missing some. This table has a few million clones, about 92% appearing once. Study outcomes and limitations: Sampling used blood alone; tissue repertoires probably differ.

On this clone itself: The target antigen is unknown.

This receptor was identified in a man younger than 35 in good health. Some clones in this sample may be carry-over from other donors' samples. Specimen: naive CD4+ T cells from PBMCs. The subset was: CD45RA+ positively selected. This chain links TRBV2 with TRBJ1-2; D gene uncertain. CDR3 nucleotides: TGTGCCAGCAGTGTAGGGCCGGATTATGGCTACACCTTC. Protein product: CASSVGPDYGYTF.